The sequence of this T cell receptor beta chain was determined in a study of blood T cell repertoires in COVID-19. On the study more broadly: Both acute and convalescent COVID-19 samples were obtained from the United States, Italy and Spain. The cDNA or gDNA used as material had been derived from T cells, B-cell-depleted T cells, or PBMCs.

In the original workflow: From reference gene primer amplification, estimates of nucleated cell counts were derived. The protocol was immunoSEQ multiplex PCR, while the TCRdb copy is restricted to in-frame clones and leaves out a portion. The V and J calls and clone size are taken from that table; D and trimming were inferred from the DNA. Of a few hundred thousand clones listed, around nine tenths are singletons. V was pared by 5 bases and J by 6 bases, with 19 bases between. CDR1 and CDR2 from the germline V gene are MNHEY and SMNVEV (reference sequence). This CDR3 contains 16 residues. The Seattle patients, enrolled during active infection, were followed longitudinally.

The gene calls are TRBV27 and TRBJ1-4; D is unclear. The receptor was derived from a man between 18 and 35 years old with COVID-19, enrolled during active disease. Input material: peripheral blood. CDR3 protein: CASSTQEGAPDEKLFF. CDR3 coding DNA: TGTGCCAGCAGTACTCAGGAGGGTGCTCCTGATGAAAAACTGTTTTTT.